The 3 T cell receptor beta chains reported below all come from one sample, sequenced in a study of blood T cells in healthy people across ages. A second PCR, run for about 7 to 12 cycles, used a sample-barcoded 5' primer plus a J-beta primer mix. TCRdb analysed the 5' RACE reads with MiXCR anew, one entry per CDR3 protein. This table has approximately 700,000 distinct CDR3 sequences, less than 40% appearing once. Source material: blood. These receptors were taken from a woman older than 75 in good health.

The chain carries TRBV6-1 and TRBJ2-3; D perhaps matches TRBD1 (6 bases). The V end lost 7 bases, the J end lost 5 bases, and 19 bases lay between the germline ends. CDR3 length: 15 residues. From germline, CDR1 is MNHNS and CDR2 SASEGT. CDR3 coding DNA: TGTGCCAGCACCCTCTTTCAGGGGATGGGAGATACGCAGTATTTT. It translates to CASTLFQGMGDTQYF.

This clonotype occurred many times. The gene calls are TRBV20-1 and TRBJ2-3; D might be TRBD2 (5 bases). Trimming shortened V by 7 bases and J by 2 bases, and 13 bases separated the two germline ends. Germline V CDR1 and CDR2: DFQATT, SNEGSKA (reference sequence). The CDR3 consists of 13 residues. The CDR3 DNA reads TGCAGTGTTGCACTGGACTCCACAGATACGCAGTATTTT. Its protein product is CSVALDSTDTQYF.

V and J are TRBV2 and TRBJ1-1, with D perhaps TRBD1 (5 bases). Germline CDR1 reads SNHLY; CDR2 reads FYNNEI. Trimming stripped 5 bases from V and 4 bases from J, with 14 bases between. The CDR3 runs 14 residues. The CDR3 bases are TGTGCCAGCAGTCGACAGCGAGGAAGCACTGAAGCTTTCTTT. Residues: CASSRQRGSTEAFF.